This entry features one T cell receptor beta chain sequence. Its antigen is not identified. The ends were cut back, 1 base at V and 6 bases at J, with 16 bases in the middle. Germline V gene lookup returns CDR1 SGHTA and CDR2 FQGNSA. The CDR3 loop spans 15 amino acids. The sample comes from a study of radiation and T cells in renal cell carcinoma. Study outcomes and limitations: Top tumor clonotypes rose in blood 2 weeks post-radiation, then contracted.

Sequencing used immunoSEQ multiplex PCR; TCRdb keeps in-frame clones, though not all of them. The sample contains over 120,000 clones, 86% of which appear only once. Time point of the sample: blood 4 weeks post-SBRT, at nephrectomy. Treatment: 15 Gy SBRT to primary tumor, nephrectomy 4 weeks later. Nephrectomy followed 15 Gy stereotactic body radiation by 4 weeks. The patient's renal cell carcinoma had clear cell pathology. The source was blood, collected from a patient whose treatment included radiotherapy and nephrectomy. The chain joins TRBV7-2 to TRBJ2-7; D call uncertain. This receptor was identified in a woman between 45 and 60 years old with renal cell carcinoma. DNA of the CDR3: TGTGCCAGCAGCTTAGACCGGGTCGGTGGGCCCGAGCAGTACTTC. It encodes CASSLDRVGGPEQYF.